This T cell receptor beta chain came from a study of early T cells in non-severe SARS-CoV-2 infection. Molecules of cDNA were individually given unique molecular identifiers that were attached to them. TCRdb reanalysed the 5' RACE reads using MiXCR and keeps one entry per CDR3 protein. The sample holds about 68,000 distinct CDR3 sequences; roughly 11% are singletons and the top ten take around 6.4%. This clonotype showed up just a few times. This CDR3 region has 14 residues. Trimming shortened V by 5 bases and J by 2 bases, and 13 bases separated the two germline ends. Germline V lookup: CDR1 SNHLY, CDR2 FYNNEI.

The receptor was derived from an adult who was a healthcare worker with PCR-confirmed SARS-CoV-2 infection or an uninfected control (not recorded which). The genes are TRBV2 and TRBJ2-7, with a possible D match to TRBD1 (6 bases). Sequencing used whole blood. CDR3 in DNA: TGTGCCAGCAGTCCGTGGGACAAAGCCTACGAGCAGTACTTC. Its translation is CASSPWDKAYEQYF. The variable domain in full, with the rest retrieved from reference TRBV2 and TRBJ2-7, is EPEVTQTPSHQVTQMGQEVILRCVPISNHLYFYWYRQILGQKVEFLVSFYNNEISEKSEIFDDQFSVERPDGSNFTLKIRSTKLEDSAMYFCASSPWDKAYEQYFGPGTRLTVT.